The text below deals with one T cell receptor beta chain. The same CDR3 also results from other DNA sequences found in this sample. The entry originates in a study of blood T cell repertoires in COVID-19. Study at large: Acute and convalescent COVID-19 samples came from the United States, Italy and Spain.

TCRdb's copy holds only in-frame clones and misses some; the assay was immunoSEQ multiplex PCR. The sample includes fewer than 120,000 clones, approximately 67% of them seen just once. Trimming pared 3 bases from V and 3 bases from J, leaving 6 bases between. CDR3 length equals 12 residues. CDR1 and CDR2 from the germline V gene are KGHSH and LQKENI. The chain joins TRBV18 to TRBJ2-7; unclear D gene. The sequence was collected from a woman aged 60-75 years with acute or convalescent COVID-19. The sequenced material came from peripheral blood. The chain's CDR3 is CASSPDNYEQYF. The CDR3 bases are TGTGCCAGCTCACCTGACAACTACGAGCAGTACTTC. Using reference TRBV18 and TRBJ2-7 for the parts outside the CDR3, the full variable domain is NAGVMQNPRHLVRRRGQEARLRCSPMKGHSHVYWYRQLPEEGLKFMVYLQKENIIDESGMPKERFSAEFPKEGPSILRIQQVVRGDSAAYFCASSPDNYEQYFGPGTRLTVT.